This is a list of T cell receptor beta chains from one sample in a study of blood T cell repertoires in COVID-19. Sequencing used immunoSEQ multiplex PCR; TCRdb keeps in-frame clones, though not all of them. The sample gives 250,000 to 300,000 clones, roughly nine tenths of which show up once; around 12% is in the top ten. The source material was peripheral blood. The receptor set was obtained from a woman under 40 with COVID-19, enrolled during active disease. Both conserved end residues are part of each CDR3. The D gene is left open where the match is weak. A clone size is listed for some rows: how often the clone was seen (once, few, many), or a class if it is expanded.

>-|TRBJ1-5|-|TRBV29-1
CSVEQGSNQPQHF
TGCAGCGTTGAACAGGGTAGCAATCAGCCCCAGCATTTT
>-|TRBJ2-5|TRBD1|TRBV7-9
CASSLGTGGETQYF
TGTGCCAGCAGCCTAGGGACAGGGGGCGAGACCCAGTACTTC
>-|TRBJ2-3|-|TRBV18
CASSPTGTQYF
TGTGCCAGCTCACCGACAGGTACGCAGTATTTT
>-|TRBJ2-3|TRBD2|TRBV7-9
CASSSGLAGGTDTQYF
TGTGCCAGCAGCTCGGGACTAGCGGGGGGAACAGATACGCAGTATTTT
>-|TRBJ2-5|TRBD2|TRBV4-2
CASSQSWAGGARQETQYF
TGTGCCAGCAGCCAGTCCTGGGCGGGGGGGGCACGGCAAGAGACCCAGTACTTC
>-|TRBJ1-2|TRBD1|TRBV28
CASILRGQYYGYTF
TGTGCCAGCATACTGAGGGGACAGTACTATGGCTACACCTTC
>-|TRBJ2-7|-|TRBV12-3/TRBV12-4
CASSSRREQYF
TGTGCCAGCAGTTCGAGGCGCGAGCAGTACTTC
>-|TRBJ1-2|TRBD1|TRBV18
CASSPTPGTAYGYTF
TGTGCCAGCTCACCGACTCCCGGGACAGCCTATGGCTACACCTTC
>-|TRBJ2-7|-|TRBV21-1
CASSKSQEMNF
TGTGCCAGCAGCAAAAGCCAGGAAATGAACTTC
>-|TRBJ2-1|-|TRBV7-9
CASSLDYGIRFF
TGTGCCAGCAGCTTAGATTACGGTATCCGGTTCTTC
>-|TRBJ2-1|-|TRBV2
CASSEGTLSSYNEQFF
TGTGCCAGCAGTGAAGGGACTTTGAGCTCCTACAATGAGCAGTTCTTC
>-|TRBJ1-5|-|TRBV27
CASSLRTRNQPQHF
TGTGCCAGCAGCCTTCGAACCAGGAATCAGCCCCAGCATTTT
>-|TRBJ2-2|-|TRBV7-8
CASSFLGELFF
TGTGCCAGCAGCTTCCTCGGGGAGCTGTTTTTT
>once|TRBJ1-3|-|TRBV6-5
CASSSNSQSSGNTIYF
TGTGCCAGCAGTTCGAACAGTCAAAGCTCTGGAAACACCATATATTTT
>-|TRBJ2-5|TRBD2|TRBV4-2
CASSQDPTSGGAGETQYF
TGTGCCAGCAGCCAAGATCCCACTAGCGGGGGGGCTGGAGAGACCCAGTACTTC
>-|TRBJ1-1|-|TRBV19
CASSIALGGATEAFF
TGTGCCAGTAGTATAGCCCTGGGGGGGGCCACTGAAGCTTTCTTT
>-|TRBJ1-1|-|TRBV14
CASSQYSTEAFF
TGTGCCAGCAGCCAATATTCCACTGAAGCTTTCTTT
>-|TRBJ2-7|-|TRBV4-2
CASSQGGYEQYF
TGTGCCAGCAGCCAGGGGGGCTACGAGCAGTACTTC
>-|TRBJ1-1|-|TRBV5-1
CASSLSPTVNTEAFF
TGCGCCAGCAGCTTGAGTCCGACAGTTAACACTGAAGCTTTCTTT
>-|TRBJ1-1|-|TRBV19
CASSIAEGAAEAFF
TGTGCCAGTAGTATAGCCGAAGGGGCCGCTGAAGCTTTCTTT
>-|TRBJ1-5|-|TRBV7-9
CASSYTGGNQPQHF
TGTGCCAGCAGCTATACCGGAGGAAATCAGCCCCAGCATTTT
>once|TRBJ1-1|-|TRBV5-1
CASSLFSQNTEAFF
TGCGCCAGCAGCTTGTTTTCCCAGAACACTGAAGCTTTCTTT
>-|TRBJ1-2|-|TRBV4-1
CASSPRGLYGYTF
TGCGCCAGCAGCCCACGAGGACTCTATGGCTACACCTTC
>-|TRBJ2-7|TRBD1|TRBV10-2
CASDVGQGGGEQYF
TGCGCCAGCGACGTTGGACAGGGGGGAGGCGAGCAGTACTTC
>-|TRBJ2-7|TRBD1|TRBV27
CATALQGDSYEQYF
TGTGCCACCGCCTTACAGGGGGATAGCTACGAGCAGTACTTC
>-|TRBJ2-5|-|TRBV2
CASSEVTGQETQYF
TGTGCCAGCAGTGAAGTAACAGGACAAGAGACCCAGTACTTC
>-|TRBJ2-7|TRBD2|TRBV5-1
CASSFLAGGFEQYF
TGCGCCAGCAGCTTTTTAGCGGGGGGGTTCGAGCAGTACTTC
>-|TRBJ2-5|-|TRBV2
CASSEGGQTQYF
TGTGCCAGCAGTGAGGGGGGACAGACCCAGTACTTC
>-|TRBJ2-1|TRBD2|TRBV7-9
CASSLGGLVNEQFF
TGTGCCAGCAGCCTGGGGGGACTAGTCAATGAGCAGTTCTTC
>few|TRBJ1-1|-|TRBV9
CASSLRTVNTEAFF
TGTGCCAGCAGCCTGAGGACTGTGAACACTGAAGCTTTCTTT
>-|TRBJ2-3|TRBD2|TRBV7-9
CASRLAGGSTDTQYF
TGTGCCAGCAGATTAGCGGGGGGGTCCACAGATACGCAGTATTTT
>-|TRBJ1-4|TRBD1|TRBV19
CASRHRGVGEKLFF
TGTGCCAGTAGACACAGGGGGGTAGGGGAAAAACTGTTTTTT
>-|TRBJ1-5|TRBD1|TRBV20-1
CSASLPTGGNQPQHF
TGCAGTGCTAGTCTCCCGACAGGGGGGAATCAGCCCCAGCATTTT
>-|TRBJ1-2|-|TRBV5-5
CASSQQTDYGYTF
TGTGCCAGCAGCCAGCAGACTGACTATGGCTACACCTTC
>-|TRBJ2-1|TRBD2|TRBV7-9
CASSPVGAGGRNEQFF
TGTGCCAGCAGCCCCGTAGGGGCGGGGGGGCGAAATGAGCAGTTCTTC
>few|TRBJ2-7|TRBD1|TRBV28
CASSPTSGQGGYEQYF
TGTGCCAGCAGTCCCACCTCGGGACAGGGTGGGTACGAGCAGTACTTC
>-|TRBJ2-6|-|TRBV3-1/TRBV3-2
CASSQEGLPGSPGANVLTF
TGTGCCAGCAGCCAAGAGGGCTTGCCCGGCTCCCCTGGGGCCAACGTCCTGACTTTC
>few|TRBJ1-1|TRBD1|TRBV29-1
CSVRSGGNRAEAFF
TGCAGCGTTCGGTCAGGGGGAAATAGGGCTGAAGCTTTCTTT
>-|TRBJ2-7|-|TRBV3-1/TRBV3-2
CASSQDSRTGTIGYEQYF
TGTGCCAGCAGCCAAGATTCACGTACCGGGACAATCGGCTACGAGCAGTACTTC
>-|TRBJ2-2|-|TRBV27
CASSFSRVNGELFF
TGTGCCAGCAGTTTTAGCCGGGTCAACGGGGAGCTGTTTTTT
>-|TRBJ1-2|-|TRBV5-1
CASSEQQSYGYTF
TGCGCCAGCAGCGAACAGCAGTCATATGGCTACACCTTC
>-|TRBJ2-3|-|TRBV27
CASSKLPGRAVPSSTDTQYF
TGTGCCAGCAGTAAACTCCCGGGCAGGGCCGTCCCGTCTAGCACAGATACGCAGTATTTT
>-|TRBJ1-2|-|TRBV7-9
CASSSTESIYGYTF
TGTGCCAGCAGCTCAACAGAGTCGATATACGGCTACACCTTC
>-|TRBJ2-1|-|TRBV19
CASSIWGESYNEQFF
TGTGCCAGTAGTATCTGGGGCGAAAGTTACAATGAGCAGTTCTTC
>few|TRBJ2-1|-|TRBV6-5
CASIVLPSSYNEQFF
TGTGCCAGCATTGTATTACCGAGCTCCTACAATGAGCAGTTCTTC
>-|TRBJ2-1|-|TRBV2
CASSYGSRYNEQFF
TGTGCCAGCAGTTACGGGTCGCGTTACAATGAGCAGTTCTTC
>-|TRBJ1-1|-|TRBV5-4
CASRGQQNTEAFF
TGTGCCAGCCGAGGTCAACAGAACACTGAAGCTTTCTTT
>-|TRBJ1-1|-|TRBV19
CASSIGGTNTEAFF
TGTGCCAGTAGTATAGGCGGAACTAACACTGAAGCTTTCTTT
>-|TRBJ2-5|TRBD2|TRBV3-1/TRBV3-2
CASSQSFTGTSGEETQYF
TGTGCCAGCAGCCAGTCATTTACCGGGACTAGCGGGGAAGAGACCCAGTACTTC
>many|TRBJ2-7|-|TRBV5-6
CASSLGGGIYEQYF
TGTGCCAGCAGCTTGGGGGGCGGAATCTACGAGCAGTACTTC
>-|TRBJ1-2|-|TRBV11-2
CASTSLIGREGYTF
TGTGCCAGCACCTCCTTAATAGGGAGGGAGGGCTACACCTTC
>-|TRBJ1-6|-|TRBV30
CAWSGTGGFGPLHF
TGTGCCTGGTCAGGGACCGGGGGATTTGGTCCCCTCCACTTT
>-|TRBJ2-5|TRBD2|TRBV7-8
CASSPLTASGEETQYF
TGTGCCAGCAGCCCCCTGACAGCTAGCGGGGAAGAGACCCAGTACTTC
>-|TRBJ2-2|-|TRBV5-1
CASSTRAGTKNTGELFF
TGCGCCAGCAGCACCCGCGCCGGGACAAAGAACACCGGGGAGCTGTTTTTT
>-|TRBJ1-2|TRBD1|TRBV12-3/TRBV12-4
CASSNRGDYGYTF
TGTGCCAGCAGTAACAGGGGGGACTATGGCTACACCTTC